Sequencing of this T cell receptor beta chain was carried out in a study of blood T cell repertoires in COVID-19. Sequenced by immunoSEQ multiplex PCR; TCRdb stores in-frame clones only, minus some. This sample yields around 230,000 clones, of which around 89% are seen a single time; approximately 2.5% belongs to the top ten. The CDR3 covers 16 residues. Germline V gene data show CDR1 as LNHDA and CDR2 as SQIVND (reference sequence). Trimming at V came to 5 bases and at J to 5 bases, leaving 11 bases not matched to a gene. The table lists this clone with a count of one. The receptor was derived from a woman in her thirties or forties with acute COVID-19. The sequenced sample consisted of PBMCs or T cells enriched from blood (not recorded which). The J gene is TRBJ1-2, the V gene TRBV19, with 10 nucleotides matching TRBD1. This chain's CDR3 is CASSALPGQGFYGYTF. DNA of the CDR3: TGTGCCAGTAGTGCCCTACCGGGACAGGGGTTTTATGGCTACACCTTC.